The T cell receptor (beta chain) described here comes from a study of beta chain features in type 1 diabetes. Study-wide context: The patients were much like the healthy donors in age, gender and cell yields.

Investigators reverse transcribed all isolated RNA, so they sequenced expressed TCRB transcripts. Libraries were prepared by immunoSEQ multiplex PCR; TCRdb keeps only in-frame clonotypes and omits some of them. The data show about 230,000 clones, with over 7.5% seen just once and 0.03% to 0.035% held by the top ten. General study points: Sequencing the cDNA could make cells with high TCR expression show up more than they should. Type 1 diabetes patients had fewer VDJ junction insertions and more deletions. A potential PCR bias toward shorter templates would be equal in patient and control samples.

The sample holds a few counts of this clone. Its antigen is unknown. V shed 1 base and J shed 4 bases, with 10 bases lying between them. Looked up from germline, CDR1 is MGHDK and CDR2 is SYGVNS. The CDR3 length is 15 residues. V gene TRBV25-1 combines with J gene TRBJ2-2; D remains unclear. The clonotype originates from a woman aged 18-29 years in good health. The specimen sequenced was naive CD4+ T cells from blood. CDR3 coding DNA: TGTGCCAGCAGTGAATCAGGCAGGCTCACCGGGGAGCTGTTTTTT. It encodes CASSESGRLTGELFF.